The clone carrying this T cell receptor (beta chain) was seen just once. As yet, its antigen is unknown. The PCR used 60 Vbeta and 13 Jbeta primers. The method was immunoSEQ multiplex PCR; TCRdb's version includes in-frame clones alone and lacks a portion of them. Among 200,000 to 250,000 clones listed, about 85% were seen once. This entry comes from a study of cytomegalovirus exposure and HLA in healthy donors. Study conclusions and caveats: There were reportedly fewer N-insertions in an Asian-associated ancestry cluster than the roughly 610-donor mean, in a later analysis. One variant, a missense change in DCLRE1C, was linked in a later analysis to TCR beta V- and J-gene trimming.

Despite likely unrecorded immune exposures, the donors were nominally healthy at the time of sampling. The CDR3 runs to 15 residues. The ends lost 4 bases at V and 6 bases at J; junction bases unmatched: 9. Germline CDR1 SGHTA, CDR2 FQGNSA. Material: PBMCs. This rearrangement joins TRBV7-2 to TRBJ2-7; TRBD2 matches 10 bases. This TCR was recovered from a girl aged 2 to 10 in good health and CMV-seronegative. The CDR3 loop reads CASSSAGGLAIEQYF. DNA for the CDR3: TGTGCCAGCAGCTCCGCGGGGGGACTAGCGATCGAGCAGTACTTC.